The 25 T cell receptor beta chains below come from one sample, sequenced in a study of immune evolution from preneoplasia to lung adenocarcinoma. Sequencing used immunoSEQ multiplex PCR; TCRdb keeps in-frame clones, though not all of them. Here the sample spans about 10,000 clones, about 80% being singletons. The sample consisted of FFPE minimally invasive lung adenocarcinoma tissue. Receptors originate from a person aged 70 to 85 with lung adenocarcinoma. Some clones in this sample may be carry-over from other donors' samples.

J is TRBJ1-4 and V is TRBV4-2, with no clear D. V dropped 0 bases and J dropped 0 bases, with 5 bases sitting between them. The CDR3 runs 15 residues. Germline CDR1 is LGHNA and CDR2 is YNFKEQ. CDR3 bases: TGTGCCAGCAGCCAAGATGGCGCAACTAATGAAAAACTGTTTTTT. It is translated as CASSQDGATNEKLFF.

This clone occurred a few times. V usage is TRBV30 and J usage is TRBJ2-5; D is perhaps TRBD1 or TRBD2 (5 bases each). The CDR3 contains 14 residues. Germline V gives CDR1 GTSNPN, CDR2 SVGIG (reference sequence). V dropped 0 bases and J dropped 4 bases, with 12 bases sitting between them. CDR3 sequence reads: CAWSVSGSVETQYF. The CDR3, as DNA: TGTGCCTGGAGTGTTTCAGGGAGCGTAGAGACCCAGTACTTC.

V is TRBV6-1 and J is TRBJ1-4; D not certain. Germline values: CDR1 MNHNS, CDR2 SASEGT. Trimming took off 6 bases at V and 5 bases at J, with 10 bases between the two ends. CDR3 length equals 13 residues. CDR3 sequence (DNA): TGTGCCAGCAGCCCGGAGGAAAATGAAAAACTGTTTTTT. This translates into CASSPEENEKLFF.

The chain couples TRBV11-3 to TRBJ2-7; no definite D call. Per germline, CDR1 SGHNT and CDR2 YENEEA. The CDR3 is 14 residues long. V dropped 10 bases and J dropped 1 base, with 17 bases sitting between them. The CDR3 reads CATLEAVHSYEQYF. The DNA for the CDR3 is TGTGCCACCCTTGAGGCAGTCCATTCCTACGAGCAGTACTTC. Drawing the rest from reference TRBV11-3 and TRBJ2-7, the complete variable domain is EAGVVQSPRYKIIEKKQPVAFWCNPISGHNTLYWYLQNLGQGPELLIRYENEEAVDDSQLPKDRFSAERLKGVDSTLKIQPAELGDSAVYLCATLEAVHSYEQYFGPGTRLTVT.

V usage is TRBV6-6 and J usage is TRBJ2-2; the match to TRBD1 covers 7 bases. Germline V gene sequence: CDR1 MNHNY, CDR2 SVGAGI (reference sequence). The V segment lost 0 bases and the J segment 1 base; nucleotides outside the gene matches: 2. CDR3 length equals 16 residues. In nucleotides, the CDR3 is TGTGCCAGCAGTTACTCGAGACAGGGGAACACCGGGGAGCTGTTTTTT. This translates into CASSYSRQGNTGELFF.

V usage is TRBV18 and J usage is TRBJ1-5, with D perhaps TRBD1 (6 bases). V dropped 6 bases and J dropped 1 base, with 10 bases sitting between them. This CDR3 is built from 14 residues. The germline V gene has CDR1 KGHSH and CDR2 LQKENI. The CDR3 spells CASSRGQSNQPQHF. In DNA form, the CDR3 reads TGTGCCAGCTCCCGGGGACAAAGCAATCAGCCCCAGCATTTT.

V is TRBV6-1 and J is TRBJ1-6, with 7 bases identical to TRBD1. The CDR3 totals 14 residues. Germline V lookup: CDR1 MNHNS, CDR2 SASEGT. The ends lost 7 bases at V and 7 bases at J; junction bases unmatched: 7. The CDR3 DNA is TGTGCCAGCACTATGACAGGGAACAATTCACCCCTCCACTTT. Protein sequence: CASTMTGNNSPLHF.

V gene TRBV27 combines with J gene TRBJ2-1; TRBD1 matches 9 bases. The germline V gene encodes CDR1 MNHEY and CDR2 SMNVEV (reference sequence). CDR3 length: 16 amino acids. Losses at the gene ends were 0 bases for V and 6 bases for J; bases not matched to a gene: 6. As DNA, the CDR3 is TGTGCCAGCAGTTTATCTCGGACAGGGGCTTCCAATGAGCAGTTCTTC. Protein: CASSLSRTGASNEQFF.

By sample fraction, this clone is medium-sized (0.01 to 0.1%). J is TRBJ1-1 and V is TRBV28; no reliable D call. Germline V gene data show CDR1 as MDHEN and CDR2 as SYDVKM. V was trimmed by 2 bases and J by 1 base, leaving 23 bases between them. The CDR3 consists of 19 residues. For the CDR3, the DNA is TGTGCCAGCAGTTTAGCACCCGATAGCACTCGTGGTAGGAACACTGAAGCTTTCTTT. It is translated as CASSLAPDSTRGRNTEAFF.

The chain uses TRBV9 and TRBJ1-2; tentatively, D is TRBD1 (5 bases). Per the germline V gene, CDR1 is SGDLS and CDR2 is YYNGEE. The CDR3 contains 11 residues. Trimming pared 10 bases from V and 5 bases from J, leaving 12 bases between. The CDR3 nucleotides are TGTGCCGGCAAACAGGAATATGGCTACACCTTC. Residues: CAGKQEYGYTF.

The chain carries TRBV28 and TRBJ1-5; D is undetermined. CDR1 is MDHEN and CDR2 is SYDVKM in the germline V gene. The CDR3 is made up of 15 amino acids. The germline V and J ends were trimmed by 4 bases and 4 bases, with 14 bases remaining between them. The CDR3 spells CASSSIQATNQPQHF. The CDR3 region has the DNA TGTGCCAGCAGTTCCATCCAGGCCACTAATCAGCCCCAGCATTTT.

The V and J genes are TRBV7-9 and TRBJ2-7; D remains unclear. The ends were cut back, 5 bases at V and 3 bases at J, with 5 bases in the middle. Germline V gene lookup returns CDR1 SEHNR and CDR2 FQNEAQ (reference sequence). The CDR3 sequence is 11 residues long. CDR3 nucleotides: TGTGCCAGCAGCAACAACTACGAGCAGTACTTC. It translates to CASSNNYEQYF.

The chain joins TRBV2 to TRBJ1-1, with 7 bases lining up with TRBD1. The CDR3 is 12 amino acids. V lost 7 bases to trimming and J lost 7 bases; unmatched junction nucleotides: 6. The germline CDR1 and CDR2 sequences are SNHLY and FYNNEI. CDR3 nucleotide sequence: TGTGCCAGCAATCGAGGGGGCTTTGAAGCTTTCTTT. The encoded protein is CASNRGGFEAFF.

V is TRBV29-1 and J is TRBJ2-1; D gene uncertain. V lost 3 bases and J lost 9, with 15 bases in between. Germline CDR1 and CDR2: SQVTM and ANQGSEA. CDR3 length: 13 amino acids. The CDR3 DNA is TGCAGCGTTGATCTAGAGAATAGGGTTGAGCAGTTCTTC. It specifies CSVDLENRVEQFF.

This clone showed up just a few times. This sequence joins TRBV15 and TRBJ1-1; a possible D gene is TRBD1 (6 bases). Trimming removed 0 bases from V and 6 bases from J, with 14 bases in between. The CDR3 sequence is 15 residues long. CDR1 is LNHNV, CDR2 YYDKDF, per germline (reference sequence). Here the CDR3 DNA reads TGTGCCACCAGCAGAGATCCCAGGGGAGGGGCTGAAGCTTTCTTT. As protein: CATSRDPRGGAEAFF.

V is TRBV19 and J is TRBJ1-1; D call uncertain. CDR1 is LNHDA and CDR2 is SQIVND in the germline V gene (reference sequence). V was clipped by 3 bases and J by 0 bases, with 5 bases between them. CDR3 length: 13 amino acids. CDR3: CASSIGMNTEAFF. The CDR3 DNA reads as TGTGCCAGTAGTATTGGGATGAACACTGAAGCTTTCTTT.

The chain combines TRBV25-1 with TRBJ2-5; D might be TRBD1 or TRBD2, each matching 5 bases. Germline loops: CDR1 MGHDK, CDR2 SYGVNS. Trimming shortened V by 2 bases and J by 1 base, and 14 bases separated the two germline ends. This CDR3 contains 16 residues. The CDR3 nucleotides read TGTGCCAGCAGTGAAGGTACGGGGCTGGCCCAAGAGACCCAGTACTTC. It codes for CASSEGTGLAQETQYF.

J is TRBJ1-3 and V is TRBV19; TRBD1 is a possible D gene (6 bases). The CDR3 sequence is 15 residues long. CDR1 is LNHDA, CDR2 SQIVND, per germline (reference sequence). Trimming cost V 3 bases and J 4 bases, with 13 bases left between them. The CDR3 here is CASSISAQGGNTIYF. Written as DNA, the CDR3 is TGTGCCAGTAGTATCTCGGCACAGGGAGGAAACACCATATATTTT.

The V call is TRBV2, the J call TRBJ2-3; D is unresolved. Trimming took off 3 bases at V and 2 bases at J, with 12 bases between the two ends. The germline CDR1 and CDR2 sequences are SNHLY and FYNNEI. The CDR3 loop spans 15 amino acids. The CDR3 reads CASSENRINTDTQYF. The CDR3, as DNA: TGTGCCAGCAGTGAGAACCGAATTAACACAGATACGCAGTATTTT.

CDR3 DNA: TGTGCCAGCTCATTTTCTGGGGGATACACAGATACGCAGTATTTT. It encodes CASSFSGGYTDTQYF. V and J are TRBV18 and TRBJ2-3; D may match TRBD1 or TRBD2 (5 bases each). The CDR3 is made up of 15 amino acids. CDR1 is KGHSH, CDR2 LQKENI, per germline. The V gene lost 5 bases and the J gene lost 2 bases, with 14 bases spanning the gap.

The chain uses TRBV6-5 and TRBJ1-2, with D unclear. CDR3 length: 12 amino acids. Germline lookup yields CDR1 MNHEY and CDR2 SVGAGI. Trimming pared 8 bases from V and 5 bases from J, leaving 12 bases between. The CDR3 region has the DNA TGTGCCAGCGGTCGGAACCAGTATGGCTACACCTTC. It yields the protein CASGRNQYGYTF.

The CDR3 spells CASSVLIGNSYNEQFF. CDR3 sequence (DNA): TGTGCCAGCTCAGTCCTGATTGGGAACTCCTACAATGAGCAGTTCTTC. The rearrangement uses TRBV18 and TRBJ2-1; D gene ambiguous. Germline CDR1 and CDR2: KGHSH and LQKENI. The CDR3 loop spans 16 amino acids. Deletions cut 5 bases from V and 0 bases from J, with 14 bases between.

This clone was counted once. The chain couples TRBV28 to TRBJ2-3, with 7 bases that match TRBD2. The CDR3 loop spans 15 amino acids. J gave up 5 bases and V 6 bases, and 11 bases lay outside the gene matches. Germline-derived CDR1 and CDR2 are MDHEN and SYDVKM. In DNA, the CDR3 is TGTGCCAGCAGCTCAGCGGGAACCACCGGAGATACGCAGTATTTT. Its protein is CASSSAGTTGDTQYF. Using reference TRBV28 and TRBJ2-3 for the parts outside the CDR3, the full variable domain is DVKVTQSSRYLVKRTGEKVFLECVQDMDHENMFWYRQDPGLGLRLIYFSYDVKMKEKGDIPEGYSVSREKKERFSLILESASTNQTSMYLCASSSAGTTGDTQYFGPGTRLTVL.

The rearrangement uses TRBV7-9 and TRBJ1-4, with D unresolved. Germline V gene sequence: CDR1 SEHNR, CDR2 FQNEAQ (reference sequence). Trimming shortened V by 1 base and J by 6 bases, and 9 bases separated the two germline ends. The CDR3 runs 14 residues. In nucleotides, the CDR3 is TGTGCCAGCAGCTTAGAAGGTTCTGATGAAAAACTGTTTTTT. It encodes CASSLEGSDEKLFF.

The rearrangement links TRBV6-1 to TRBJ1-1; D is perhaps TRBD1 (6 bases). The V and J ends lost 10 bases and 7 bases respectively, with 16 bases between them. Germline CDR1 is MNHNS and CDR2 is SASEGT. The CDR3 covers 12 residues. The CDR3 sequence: CAIADRTFEAFF. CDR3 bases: TGTGCCATCGCGGACAGAACATTTGAAGCTTTCTTT.